This section outlines one T cell receptor (beta chain) sequence together with its context. This record comes from a study of blood T cells in healthy people across ages. Every donor contributed about 10 milliliters of peripheral blood by blood draw. Trimming removed 2 bases at V and 9 bases at J, with 14 bases between. Germline V lookup: CDR1 MNHNY, CDR2 SVGAGI (reference sequence). The CDR3 contains 15 residues. A J-beta primer mix and a sample-barcoded 5' primer were used in a second PCR of about 6 to 12 cycles. TCRdb processed the 5' RACE reads anew with MiXCR; each CDR3 protein has one entry. The profile shows more than 700,000 distinct CDR3 sequences, 46% of them singletons.

Sequenced input: blood. The rearrangement links TRBV6-6 to TRBJ1-6; D gene unclear. The sequence derives from a man older than 75 in good health. For the CDR3, the DNA is TGTGCCAGCAGTTACGGGGAGGCGGCGGGTTCACCCCTCCACTTT. It translates to CASSYGEAAGSPLHF.